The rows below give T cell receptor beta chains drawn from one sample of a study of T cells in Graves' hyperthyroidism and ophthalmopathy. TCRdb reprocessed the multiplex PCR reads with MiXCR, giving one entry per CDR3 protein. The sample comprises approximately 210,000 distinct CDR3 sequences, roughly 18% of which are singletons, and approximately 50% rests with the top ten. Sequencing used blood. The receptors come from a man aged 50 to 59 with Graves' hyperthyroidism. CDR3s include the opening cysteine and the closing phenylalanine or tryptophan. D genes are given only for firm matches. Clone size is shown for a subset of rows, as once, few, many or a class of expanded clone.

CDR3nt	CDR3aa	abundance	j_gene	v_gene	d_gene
TGTGCCAGCAGCCAAGTGGGAGCGGGAGACCCGTACAATGAGCAGTTCTTC	CASSQVGAGDPYNEQFF	.	TRBJ2-1	TRBV4-2	TRBD2
TGCGCCAGCAGCTCGGGGACAGTATCCCTCTATGGCTACACCTTC	CASSSGTVSLYGYTF	.	TRBJ1-2	TRBV5-1	TRBD1
TGTGCCAGCGTTATCAGCGGGGGACCCGGGGAGCTGTTTTTT	CASVISGGPGELFF	few	TRBJ2-2	TRBV2	TRBD2
TGTGCCAGCAGCCCACCCGGGACGAGAACCTACGAGCAGTACTTC	CASSPPGTRTYEQYF	once	TRBJ2-7	TRBV28	.
TGTGCCTGGGGGGCAGCGCAAGAGACCCAGTACTTC	CAWGAAQETQYF	many	TRBJ2-5	TRBV30	.
TGTGCCAGCAGATATCCAGCTAGAGATGAGCAGTTCTTC	CASRYPARDEQFF	many	TRBJ2-1	TRBV28	.
TGTGCCAGTAGTGGGGCGTTGGCTGAACAACTGTTTTTT	CASSGALAEQLFF	few	TRBJ1-4	TRBV19	.
TGTGCCAGCAGCATAAGCAACCAGACTAGCGGGAATGAGCAGTTCTTC	CASSISNQTSGNEQFF	.	TRBJ2-1	TRBV11-2	TRBD2
TGTGCCACCAGTGAGGCTAGCACAGATACGCAGTATTTT	CATSEASTDTQYF	few	TRBJ2-3	TRBV24-1	.
TGCGCCAGCAGCTTACTAGCGGGAAGTATGTACGAGCAGTACTTC	CASSLLAGSMYEQYF	many	TRBJ2-7	TRBV5-1	TRBD2
TGTGCCAGTACTGTATCCCCGGGGAGCACAGATACGCAGTATTTT	CASTVSPGSTDTQYF	few	TRBJ2-3	TRBV19	.
TGTGCCAGCAGCTTAGCTCCTTACCGTAATGAAAAACTGTTTTTT	CASSLAPYRNEKLFF	few	TRBJ1-4	TRBV7-2	.
TGTGCCAGCAGCGGACTGAGGCGCCCCTACGAGCAGTACTTC	CASSGLRRPYEQYF	many	TRBJ2-7	TRBV11-2	.
TGTGCCAGCAGCTTATCGGGACGCACTGAAGCTTTCTTT	CASSLSGRTEAFF	many	TRBJ1-1	TRBV11-3	.
TGTGCCAGCAGTCAGGACAGGGTGTCCAATTCACCCCTCCACTTT	CASSQDRVSNSPLHF	.	TRBJ1-6	TRBV12-3/TRBV12-4	TRBD1
TGTGCCAGCAGTGTTGAGGTCGAGCAGTACTTC	CASSVEVEQYF	few	TRBJ2-7	TRBV2	.